This T cell receptor (beta chain) was observed in a study of spatial heterogeneity in lung cancer. Study details: Sequencing consistently turned up more beta-chain sequences than alpha-chain sequences.

TCRdb redid the calling of the 5' RACE reads with MiXCR, one entry per CDR3 protein. The table has about 120,000 distinct CDR3 sequences, about 12% seen once. Germline-derived CDR1 and CDR2 are MGHRA and YSYEKL. The CDR3 is made up of 16 amino acids. V lost 0 bases, J lost 4 bases, and 5 bases stayed unmatched. Regarding time point: blood at routine non-recurrence follow-up after resection. Frozen PBMC, nontumor lung or tumor provided whole RNA, which was sequenced unsorted. Sequencing used PBMCs, obtained at follow-up. The receptor comes from a male donor with early-stage non-small cell lung cancer. The chain employs TRBV4-1 and TRBJ1-5; 8 bases fit TRBD1. CDR3 amino acids: CASSQEGRGRNQPQHF. In nucleotides, the CDR3 is TGCGCCAGCAGCCAAGAAGGCAGGGGGCGGAATCAGCCCCAGCATTTT.